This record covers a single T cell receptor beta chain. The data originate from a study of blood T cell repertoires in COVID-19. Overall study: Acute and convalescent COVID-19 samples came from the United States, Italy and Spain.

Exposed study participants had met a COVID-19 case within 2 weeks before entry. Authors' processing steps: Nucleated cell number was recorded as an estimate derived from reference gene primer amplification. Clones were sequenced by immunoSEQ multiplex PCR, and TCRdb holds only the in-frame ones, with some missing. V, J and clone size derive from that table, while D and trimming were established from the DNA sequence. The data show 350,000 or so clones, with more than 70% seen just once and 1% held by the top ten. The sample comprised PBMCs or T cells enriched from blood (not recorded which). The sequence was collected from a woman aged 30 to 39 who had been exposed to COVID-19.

The CDR3 nucleotides are TGTGCCAGCAGTCCGCATTGGACTAGTCAACGCGAGCAGTACTTC. Its protein product is CASSPHWTSQREQYF. This chain connects TRBV7-9 to TRBJ2-7; TRBD2 aligns across 7 bases. Germline assignment: CDR1 SEHNR and CDR2 FQNEAQ (reference sequence). This CDR3 has 15 amino acids. The J segment lost 6 bases and the V segment lost 6 bases, leaving 14 bases of the junction unmatched.